Below, one T cell receptor (beta chain) is given with its context. Its antigen is still unknown. Base qualities are not at hand, and no much larger clone is one base apart. The cohort consisted of 600 or so healthy bone marrow donors. All cohort members were sampled while nominally healthy, although unrecorded immune exposures were likely present. CMV serostatus was positive for 250 to 300 and negative for about 50% of the roughly 700 cohort members, and was not recorded for this donor. A peripheral blood sample was provided by each donor, and peripheral blood mononuclear cells were used for TCR beta sequencing. Genomic DNA extraction from the blood cell samples was performed with the Qiagen DNeasy Blood Extraction Kit. CDR1 and CDR2, per the germline V gene (reference sequence), are MNHNY and SVGAGI. From the cysteine up to the phenylalanine, the CDR3 has a length of 15 residues. Only the CDR3 DNA is retained, 45 bases long and in frame from the first base. V drops 0 bases and J drops 7 bases, leaving 15 bases in between.

These data are taken from a study of cytomegalovirus exposure and HLA in healthy donors (dated by TCRdb to the late 2010s). Concerning the study at large: An earlier analysis of some 620 of the donors reported roughly 300 Gb of sequence data and 117 million unique TCR beta sequences obtained from some 200 million T cells. Around 320 gigabases of sequencing data and tens of millions of unique TCR sequences were included in an early release covering about 700 HLA-typed donors. Of the roughly 420 genotyped donors, 70% to 90% were placed in the genetic ancestry cluster associated with self-reported Caucasian donors. The study was designed to test whether signatures of past pathogen exposure could be identified by cataloging public T cell receptors. The study profiled the T cell repertoires of hundreds of subjects by immunosequencing and related them to cytomegalovirus serostatus. In addition to the first cohort of 666 subjects, a separate validation cohort of under 150 different subjects was used. To predict cytomegalovirus infection status, the study brought together high-throughput TCR immunosequencing, statistical association of individual TCRs with disease status, and machine learning. A later analysis re-analyzed previously published TCR beta repertoires from roughly 600 donors and added high-resolution HLA genotyping to study TCR occurrence patterns. In the later analysis, no new phenotypic data were used to find candidate immune exposures; instead, reliance was placed on TCR beta sequences and their occurrence across donors. An earlier analysis of 587 of the donors applied high-throughput TCR beta sequencing to assess whether each TCR beta V gene segment acted as functional or pseudogenic. Donor age, sex, ethnicity and CMV serostatus were compiled together with the repertoire data. A later genetic analysis took genome-wide SNP genotypes for about 55% of the 666 donors and used that subset as a discovery cohort. Every repertoire in the discovery cohort had been generated on one and the same sequencing platform. HLA typing covered class I and class II loci at four-digit resolution. The number of donors typed differed by locus, with about 629-630 for A, B, C, DRB1 and DQB1, around 500 for DQA1, 600 to 610 for DPA1, and some 440 for DPB1. A handful of DR-DQ haplotypes were treated as single units for association and clustering because of strong linkage in the cohort. On average, roughly 200,000 unique TCR beta nucleotide sequences were sequenced per donor among 300 to 500 genotyped donors of the cohort, with 15% to 20% of those sequences being non-productive. Overall results and qualifications from the work: Seventeen rarely observed V segments, including chromosome 9 orphons, were excluded from the earlier analysis of several hundred of the donors because counts were too low. HLA typing was unavailable for some donors at each locus, so association tests used only the typed subset. In a later analysis, more than 15,000 TCR beta sequences were associated with specific HLA alleles at a false discovery rate of 0.05. Some IMGT-functional V segments, including TRBV6-2 and TRBV6-3, could not be told apart with the 87-base-pair reads, so those segments were excluded. Only TCR beta chains were sequenced in this cohort, and the absence of alpha or paired-chain data limited detectable features. A total of roughly 160 TCR beta chains were listed by the study as associated with cytomegalovirus. In a later genetic analysis, fewer N-insertions in productive TCRs were reported among donors in an Asian-associated ancestry cluster than the roughly 700-donor mean. When HLA alleles, especially DR and DQ, strongly co-occurred, TCR associations were difficult to assign to individual alleles. V-gene and J-gene trimming of TCR beta chains was associated with a missense DCLRE1C variant in a later genetic analysis, and the association was replicated in an independent cohort. Most TCR sequences were observed very rarely across donors, whereas some public TCRs were present in many individuals. A later analysis found that HLA-associated TCR beta chains were more clonally expanded and had lower generation probabilities than equally common non-associated chains. Cytomegalovirus status was reported to be diagnosed by the classifier with high specificity and sensitivity in both the original and validation cohorts. Linkage disequilibrium might explain the correlated functional status among segregating V segments, but an unknown experimental factor could not be excluded. A further reported finding was that TCR beta sequences accurately predicted the HLA-A and HLA-B alleles for most subjects in the first cohort. In a later analysis, TCR association rates were found to vary across HLA loci, with the most associated TCRs seen for DRB1 alleles and the fewest for HLA-C alleles. A later analysis found that most CMV-associated TCR beta chains appeared HLA-restricted, with HLA associations seemingly driven largely by CMV exposure. An earlier analysis of several hundred of the donors showed that most TCR beta V segments appeared in productive rearrangements either about 87% or about 30% of the time, which broadly matched IMGT annotations. In vitro tests confirmed that a few of the cytomegalovirus-associated TCR beta chains recognize cytomegalovirus antigens. According to the authors, the approach could potentially be generalized to other disease states and immunological phenotypes. The only immune exposure information available for the cohort was CMV serostatus. In a later analysis, several top co-occurrence clusters were reported to appear linked to parvovirus B19, influenza, CMV and Epstein-Barr virus. Presence/absence analyses assumed roughly uniform sequencing depth across donors, an assumption that may not hold. A cluster of highly shared sequence variants was judged likely to be a technical artifact of the sequencing pipeline.

Libraries were prepared through the immunoSEQ multiplex PCR assay. The multiplex PCR relied on a mix of 60 forward primers for TCR Vbeta segments and 13 reverse primers for TCR Jbeta segments. Amplification of the CDR3 region of rearranged TCR beta genes was performed with a multiplex PCR assay on genomic DNA. On the Illumina HiSeq System, the amplified TCR beta libraries were sequenced as 87-base-pair reads. Concerning the study's data processing: Across the roughly 670 repertoires, a later analysis counted around 80 million unique TCR beta chains, around 11 million of which were shared by at least two donors. Raw reads were error-corrected and collapsed into unique sequences with a nearest-neighbor algorithm that merged closely related sequences to remove PCR and sequencing errors. V, D and J gene segments were assigned by aligning CDR3 sequences to IMGT reference sequences. For a sequence to be retained, at least a six-nucleotide match to both a V gene segment and a J gene segment was required. A rearrangement was called productive if the CDR3 had no stop codons and remained in frame with V and J, and every other rearrangement was called non-productive. Following IMGT convention, CDR3 was defined as the stretch from the second conserved V-encoded cysteine to the conserved J-encoded phenylalanine. Sequences without an unambiguous match to a single V gene segment were excluded from the earlier analysis of approximately 560 of the donors. An earlier analysis of a few hundred of the donors called V segments functional above 56.7% productive rearrangements and segregating when the between-donor standard deviation exceeded 5%. To diagnose cytomegalovirus status from the catalog of TCR beta chain sequences, a statistical classification framework was built. In a later analysis, TCR nucleotide sequences were compared against IMGT/GENE-DB human TR gene sequences so that V and J genes could be assigned. The TCRdist pipeline was used in a later analysis to assign CDR3 sequences and most-parsimonious VDJ recombination scenarios. A later analysis defined each TCR beta chain by its CDR3 amino acid sequence plus V-gene family, and excluded reads lacking a unique V-gene family. A later analysis removed 550 to 700 highly shared, low-generation-probability nucleotide sequences to deal with suspected cross-contamination and a sequencing artifact. In a later analysis, a clonal expansion index was calculated for each public chain from normalized within-repertoire ranks of inferred template counts. In a later analysis, generation probabilities were computed with a VDJ recombination model fitted to out-of-frame rearrangements, and the resulting probabilities were checked against IGoR. A later analysis scored TCR-TCR, TCR-HLA and TCR-CMV co-occurrence with hypergeometric tests, applying a repertoire-size bias correction to TCR pairs. In a later analysis, false discovery rates were estimated by permuting HLA or CMV assignments 20 times. A later analysis grouped co-occurring TCRs with DBSCAN, adding TCRdist sequence similarity when clustering within HLA-allele-positive subsets. Co-occurrence clustering excluded repertoires with fewer than 30,000 or more than 120,000 public chains, plus five with anomalous nucleotide sharing. TCRdb mirrors the immuneACCESS table, restricted to in-frame sequences. Some clones are absent from its copies; in checked studies, under half trace to an unresolved V gene, and the reason for the others is unknown. The V and J calls and clone size were taken over from that table, and D and trimming were inferred from the DNA. Across this sample there are over 85,000 clones, with nearly 65% seen only once. The ten largest clonotypes hold about 4.4% of the sample.

The rearranged segments are TRBV6-6 and TRBJ1-2; the D gene is perhaps TRBD1, on 5 matching bases. The receptor comes from a human donor in good health. The specimen was PBMCs. The CDR3 protein sequence reads: CASSYSSGVFLGYTF. The nucleotide sequence is TGTGCCAGCAGTTACTCGTCGGGGGTTTTCCTTGGCTACACCTTC.